This T cell receptor (beta chain) was found in a study of blood T cell repertoires in COVID-19. Whole-study context: Sites in the United States, Italy and Spain provided acute and convalescent COVID-19 samples. T cells, B-cell-depleted T cells, or PBMCs provided the cDNA or gDNA that served as material.

The germline V gene encodes CDR1 MDHEN and CDR2 SYDVKM. The ends were cut back, 6 bases at V and 2 bases at J, with 14 bases in the middle. This CDR3 region has 15 residues. Method: immunoSEQ multiplex PCR; TCRdb's copy keeps in-frame clones and lacks some. The data hold approximately 75,000 clones, with over 75% observed a single time. This clone has a handful of counts. The sample was peripheral blood. This chain uses TRBV28 with TRBJ1-5; a possible D gene is TRBD1 (5 bases). The clonotype was recovered from a human donor in a cohort sampled during active COVID-19. CDR3 in amino acids: CASSPGGVGNQPQHF. The CDR3 DNA is TGTGCCAGCAGCCCCGGGGGTGTTGGCAATCAGCCCCAGCATTTT.